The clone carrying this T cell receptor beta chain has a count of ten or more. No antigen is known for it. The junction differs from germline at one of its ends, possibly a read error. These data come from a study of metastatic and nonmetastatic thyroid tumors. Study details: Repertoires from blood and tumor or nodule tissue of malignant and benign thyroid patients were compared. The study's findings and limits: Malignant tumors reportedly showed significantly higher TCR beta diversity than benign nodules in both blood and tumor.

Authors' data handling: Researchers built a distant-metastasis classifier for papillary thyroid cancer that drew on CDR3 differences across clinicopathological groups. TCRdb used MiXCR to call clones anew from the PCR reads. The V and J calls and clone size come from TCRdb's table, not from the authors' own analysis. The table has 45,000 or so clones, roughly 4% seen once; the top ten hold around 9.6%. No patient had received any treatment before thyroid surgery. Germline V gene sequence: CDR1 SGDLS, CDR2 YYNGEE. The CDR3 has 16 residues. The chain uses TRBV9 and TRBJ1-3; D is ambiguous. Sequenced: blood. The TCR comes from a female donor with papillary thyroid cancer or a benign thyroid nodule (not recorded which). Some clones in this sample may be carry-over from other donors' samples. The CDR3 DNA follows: TGTGCCAGCAGCGGTAGAACCGGATACAGTGGAGACACCATATATTTT. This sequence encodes CASSGRTGYSGDTIYF. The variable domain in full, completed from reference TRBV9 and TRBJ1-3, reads DSGVTQTPKHLITATGQRVTLRCSPRSGDLSVYWYQQSLDQGLQFLIQYYNGEERAKGNILERFSAQQFPDLHSELNLSSLELGDSALYFCASSGRTGYSGDTIYFGEGSWLTVV.